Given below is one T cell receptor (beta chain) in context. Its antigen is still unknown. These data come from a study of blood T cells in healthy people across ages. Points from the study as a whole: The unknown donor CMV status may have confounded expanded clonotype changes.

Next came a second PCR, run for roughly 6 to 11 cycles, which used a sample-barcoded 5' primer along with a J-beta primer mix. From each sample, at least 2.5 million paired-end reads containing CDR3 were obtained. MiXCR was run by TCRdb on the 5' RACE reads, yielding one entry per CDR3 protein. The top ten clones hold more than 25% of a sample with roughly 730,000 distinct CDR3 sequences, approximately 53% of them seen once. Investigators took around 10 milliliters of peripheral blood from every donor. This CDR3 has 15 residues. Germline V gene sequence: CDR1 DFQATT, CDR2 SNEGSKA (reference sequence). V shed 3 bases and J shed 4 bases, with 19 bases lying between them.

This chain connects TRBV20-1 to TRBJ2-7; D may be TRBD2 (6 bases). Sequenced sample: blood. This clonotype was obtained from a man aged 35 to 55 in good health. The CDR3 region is CSASSDGSTGYEQYF. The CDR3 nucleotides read TGCAGTGCTAGTTCTGACGGGAGTACGGGTTACGAGCAGTACTTC.